Presented here are 21 T cell receptor beta chains from one specimen sequenced in a study of CD8 T cells in Susac syndrome. Random hexamers were used to reverse transcribe 0.5 to 1 ug of RNA. TCRdb passed the immunoSEQ multiplex PCR reads through MiXCR, listing each CDR3 protein once. In the table there are more than 90,000 distinct CDR3 sequences, 90% to 95% of which are singletons. The specimen sequenced was CD4+ T cells from PBMCs. Every receptor here comes from a human donor with multiple sclerosis.

The genes are TRBV5-1 and TRBJ1-5; D is unresolved. There are 13 residues in the CDR3. The germline V gene encodes CDR1 SGHRS and CDR2 YFSETQ. Trimming pared 2 bases from V and 4 bases from J, leaving 7 bases between. The CDR3 region is CASSFKGNQPQHF. CDR3 DNA sequence: TGCGCCAGCAGCTTTAAAGGGAATCAGCCCCAGCATTTT.

The V and J genes are TRBV10-3 and TRBJ2-7; D gene ambiguous. Germline V lookup: CDR1 ENHRY, CDR2 SYGVKD. Deletions cut 3 bases from V and 9 bases from J, with 15 bases between. The CDR3 is 13 residues long. The CDR3 region has the DNA TGTGCCATCAGTGAAGTTGTCGGGTTGGGGCAGTACTTC. Translating it yields CAISEVVGLGQYF.

This chain uses TRBV7-3 with TRBJ2-7, with a weak D call TRBD2 (7 bases). Germline V gene sequence: CDR1 SGHTA, CDR2 FQGTGA. The CDR3 is made up of 14 amino acids. Deletions cut 5 bases from V and 3 bases from J, with 14 bases between. CDR3 coding DNA: TGTGCCAGCAGCCCCGGGGGGCCCTACTACGAGCAGTACTTC. It is translated as CASSPGGPYYEQYF.

V gene TRBV20-1 combines with J gene TRBJ1-2; possible D gene TRBD1, 6 bases. Trimming took off 6 bases at V and 4 bases at J, with 15 bases between the two ends. Germline V gene lookup returns CDR1 DFQATT and CDR2 SNEGSKA (reference sequence). This CDR3 region has 13 residues. Written as DNA, the CDR3 is TGCAGTGCAACAGGCACAGGGCTCTATGGCTACACCTTC. It is translated as CSATGTGLYGYTF.

The rearrangement joins TRBV28 to TRBJ1-1; 10 nucleotides line up with TRBD1. J was trimmed by 10 bases and V by 3 bases; bases with no gene match: 2. The CDR3 spans 12 residues. Germline CDR1 MDHEN, CDR2 SYDVKM. CDR3 residues: CASSFGDRGAFF. The CDR3 nucleotides read TGTGCCAGCAGTTTTGGGGACAGGGGAGCTTTCTTT.

In this sample, this clonotype turned up once. V gene TRBV19 combines with J gene TRBJ2-1, with a tentative D call TRBD1 (6 bases). This CDR3 is built from 15 residues. The ends were cut back, 3 bases at V and 7 bases at J, with 16 bases in the middle. Germline CDR1 LNHDA, CDR2 SQIVND (reference sequence). The CDR3 loop reads CASSITQGKRNEQFF. In DNA, the CDR3 is TGTGCCAGTAGTATTACGCAGGGGAAACGGAATGAGCAGTTCTTC.

V gene TRBV19 combines with J gene TRBJ2-3; D is uncertain. CDR3 length: 11 residues. V lost 6 bases to trimming and J lost 4 bases, with 5 bases between them. Germline CDR1 is LNHDA and CDR2 is SQIVND (reference sequence). The CDR3 is CASRYSDTQYF. The DNA of the CDR3 is TGTGCCAGTAGATATTCAGATACGCAGTATTTT.

The chain couples TRBV7-8 to TRBJ2-7, with 12 bases lining up with TRBD2. This CDR3 has 16 amino acids. The V gene's germline CDR1 is SGHVS and CDR2 FQNEAQ. Germline trimming cut 5 bases from V and 3 bases from J; bases unmatched to any gene: 8. CDR3 sequence reads: CASSPQTSGGIYEQYF. In nucleotides, the CDR3 is TGTGCCAGCAGCCCCCAGACTAGCGGGGGTATCTACGAGCAGTACTTC.

This clonotype has a handful of counts. The rearrangement joins TRBV18 to TRBJ2-5, with D unclear. V was clipped by 3 bases and J by 1 base, with 3 bases between them. The germline gives CDR1 KGHSH, CDR2 LQKENI. This CDR3 is built from 12 residues. CDR3 sequence: CASSPGQETQYF. CDR3 coding DNA: TGTGCCAGCTCACCGGGCCAAGAGACCCAGTACTTC. The whole variable domain, remainder taken from reference TRBV18 and TRBJ2-5, is NAGVMQNPRHLVRRRGQEARLRCSPMKGHSHVYWYRQLPEEGLKFMVYLQKENIIDESGMPKERFSAEFPKEGPSILRIQQVVRGDSAAYFCASSPGQETQYFGPGTRLLVL.

This clonotype was counted once. The chain employs TRBV7-6 and TRBJ1-1; D is unresolved. V shed 5 bases and J shed 0 bases, with 10 bases lying between them. Looked up from germline, CDR1 is SGHVS and CDR2 is FNYEAQ. There are 14 residues in the CDR3. In DNA, the CDR3 is TGTGCCAGCAGCCAGGCGGGAATGAACACTGAAGCTTTCTTT. Its translation is CASSQAGMNTEAFF.

The CDR3 region has the DNA TGTGCCAGCAGCTTAGAGACAGGGGCCGGGGAGCTGTTTTTT. Amino acids: CASSLETGAGELFF. The chain joins TRBV7-3 to TRBJ2-2, with 8 bases that match TRBD1. After removal of 2 bases from V and 6 bases from J, the junction contained 2 bases not matched to a gene. Germline CDR1 reads SGHTA; CDR2 reads FQGTGA. CDR3 size: 14 residues.

The V call is TRBV7-2, the J call TRBJ2-4; 7 bases are a match to TRBD2. This CDR3 has 18 amino acids. V lost 5 bases, J lost 0 bases, and 13 bases stayed unmatched. CDR1 is SGHTA, CDR2 FQGNSA, per germline. The CDR3 bases are TGTGCCAGCAGCCAAAGGCTTGCGGGGGACCTAGCCAAAAACATTCAGTACTTC. Its translation: CASSQRLAGDLAKNIQYF.

The rearrangement uses TRBV13 and TRBJ2-1; 12 nucleotides align to TRBD2. V was pared by 0 bases and J by 8 bases, with 8 bases of the junction left unmatched. Germline V lookup: CDR1 PRHDT, CDR2 FYEKMQ (reference sequence). The CDR3 has 17 amino acids. CDR3 DNA sequence: TGTGCCAGCAGCTTAGGACTAGCGGGGGGTTTTATTGATGAGCAGTTCTTC. It translates to CASSLGLAGGFIDEQFF.

V and J are TRBV7-3 and TRBJ1-1; D is ambiguous. With 6 bases removed from V and 4 bases from J, the gap between germline ends came to 12 bases. CDR1 is SGHTA and CDR2 is FQGTGA in the germline V gene. This CDR3 region has 13 residues. This CDR3 is CASRLFVSTEAFF. CDR3 nucleotides: TGTGCCAGCAGGCTTTTTGTGAGCACTGAAGCTTTCTTT.

The V and J genes are TRBV4-3 and TRBJ2-7; TRBD2 might be the D (6 bases). CDR3 length: 13 amino acids. V was shortened by 3 bases and J by 5 bases, with 11 bases between the two germline ends. From germline, CDR1 is LGHNA and CDR2 YSLEER. CDR3 nucleotides: TGCGCCAGCAGCCAGCGTGGCGGGGACGAGCAGTACTTC. The encoded protein is CASSQRGGDEQYF.

The rearrangement joins TRBV5-1 to TRBJ2-7; D may be TRBD1 (6 bases). This CDR3 is 14 amino acids long. Per germline, CDR1 SGHRS and CDR2 YFSETQ. V lost 3 bases, J lost 6 bases, and 16 bases lay in between. The CDR3: CASSSEADRTEQYF. The DNA of the CDR3 is TGCGCCAGCAGCTCCGAGGCAGACAGGACCGAGCAGTACTTC.

J is TRBJ1-5 and V is TRBV30; D is perhaps TRBD1 (5 bases). The germline V gene has CDR1 GTSNPN and CDR2 SVGIG (reference sequence). The CDR3 contains 13 residues. The ends were cut back, 4 bases at V and 5 bases at J, with 12 bases in the middle. This CDR3 reads CAWKGTPDQPQHF. CDR3 DNA: TGTGCCTGGAAAGGGACTCCCGATCAGCCCCAGCATTTT.

The chain couples TRBV7-9 to TRBJ2-7, with unresolved D. Trimming removed 2 bases at V and 2 bases at J, with 10 bases between. The CDR3 covers 14 residues. Germline CDR1 is SEHNR and CDR2 is FQNEAQ (reference sequence). The DNA of the CDR3 is TGTGCCAGCAGCTTATTCCCGAAGACCTACGAGCAGTACTTC. Its protein is CASSLFPKTYEQYF.

The rearrangement links TRBV4-3 to TRBJ2-5, with 9 nucleotides matching TRBD2. The CDR3 extends over 14 amino acids. Germline V CDR1 and CDR2: LGHNA, YSLEER. V lost 3 bases to trimming and J lost 3 bases; unmatched junction nucleotides: 2. The CDR3 spells CASSHIAGEETQYF. As DNA, the CDR3 is TGCGCCAGCAGCCACATAGCGGGGGAAGAGACCCAGTACTTC.

The chain couples TRBV12-3 or TRBV12-4 to TRBJ1-2; TRBD1 agrees at 10 bases. V lost 8 bases to trimming and J lost 4 bases; unmatched junction nucleotides: 7. This CDR3 has 14 residues. The CDR3 coding sequence is TGTGCCAGCGGGGGGGACAGGGGATCCTATGGCTACACCTTC. It encodes CASGGDRGSYGYTF.

V usage is TRBV2 and J usage is TRBJ1-1; the D is unclear. Germline CDR1 and CDR2: SNHLY and FYNNEI. V lost 6 bases and J lost 1, with 12 bases in between. The CDR3 length is 14 residues. CDR3 sequence (DNA): TGTGCCAGCAGACACGAGACGGGGAACACTGAAGCTTTCTTT. The encoded protein is CASRHETGNTEAFF.